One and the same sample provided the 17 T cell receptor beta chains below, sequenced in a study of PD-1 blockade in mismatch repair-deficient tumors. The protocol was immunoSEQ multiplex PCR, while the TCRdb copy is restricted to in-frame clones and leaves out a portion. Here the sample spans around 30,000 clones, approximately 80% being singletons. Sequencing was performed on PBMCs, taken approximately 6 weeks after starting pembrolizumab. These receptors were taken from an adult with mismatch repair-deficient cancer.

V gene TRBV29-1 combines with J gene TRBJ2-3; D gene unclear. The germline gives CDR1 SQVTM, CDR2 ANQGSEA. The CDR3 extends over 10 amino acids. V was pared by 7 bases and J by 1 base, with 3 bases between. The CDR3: CSARTDTQYF. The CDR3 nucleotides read TGCAGCGCTCGCACAGATACGCAGTATTTT.

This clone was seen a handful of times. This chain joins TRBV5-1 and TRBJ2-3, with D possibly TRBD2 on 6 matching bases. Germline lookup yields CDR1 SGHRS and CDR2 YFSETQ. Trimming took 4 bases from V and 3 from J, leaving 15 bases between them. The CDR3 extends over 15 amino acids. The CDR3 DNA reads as TGCGCCAGCAGCCCATCCCTGGGGGGAACAGATACGCAGTATTTT. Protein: CASSPSLGGTDTQYF.

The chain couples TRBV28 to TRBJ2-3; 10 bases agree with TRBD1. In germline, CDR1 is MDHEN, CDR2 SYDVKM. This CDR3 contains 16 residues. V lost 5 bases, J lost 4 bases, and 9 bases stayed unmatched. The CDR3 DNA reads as TGTGCCAGCAGTACCTCTCGGGACAGGGGTGCAGATACGCAGTATTTT. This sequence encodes CASSTSRDRGADTQYF.

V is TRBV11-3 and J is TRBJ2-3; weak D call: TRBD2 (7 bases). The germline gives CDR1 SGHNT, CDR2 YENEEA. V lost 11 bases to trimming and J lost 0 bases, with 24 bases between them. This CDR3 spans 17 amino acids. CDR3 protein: CAPPGGVALPSTDTQYF. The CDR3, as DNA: TGTGCCCCCCCGGGGGGCGTGGCCCTCCCTAGCACAGATACGCAGTATTTT. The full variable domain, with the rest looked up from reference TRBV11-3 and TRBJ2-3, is EAGVVQSPRYKIIEKKQPVAFWCNPISGHNTLYWYLQNLGQGPELLIRYENEEAVDDSQLPKDRFSAERLKGVDSTLKIQPAELGDSAVYLCAPPGGVALPSTDTQYFGPGTRLTVL.

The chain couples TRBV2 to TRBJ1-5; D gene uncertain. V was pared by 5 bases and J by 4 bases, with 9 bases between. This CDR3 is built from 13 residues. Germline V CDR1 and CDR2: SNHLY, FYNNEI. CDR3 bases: TGTGCCAGCAGTCCTCAGGATAATCAGCCCCAGCATTTT. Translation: CASSPQDNQPQHF.

CDR3 DNA: TGTGCCAGCAGTTTTCTGGGAGCTGGGGCCAACGTCCTGACTTTC. Residues: CASSFLGAGANVLTF. The chain couples TRBV27 to TRBJ2-6; a possible D gene is TRBD2 (5 bases). V was shortened by 3 bases and J by 2 bases, with 8 bases between the two germline ends. Germline V gene lookup returns CDR1 MNHEY and CDR2 SMNVEV (reference sequence). The CDR3 loop spans 15 amino acids.

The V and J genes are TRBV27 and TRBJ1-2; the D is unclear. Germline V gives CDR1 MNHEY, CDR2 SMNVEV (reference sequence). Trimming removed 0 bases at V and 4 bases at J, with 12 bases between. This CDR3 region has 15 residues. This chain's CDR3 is CASSLSAARGYGYTF. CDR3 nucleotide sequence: TGTGCCAGCAGTTTATCGGCAGCTCGGGGCTATGGCTACACCTTC.

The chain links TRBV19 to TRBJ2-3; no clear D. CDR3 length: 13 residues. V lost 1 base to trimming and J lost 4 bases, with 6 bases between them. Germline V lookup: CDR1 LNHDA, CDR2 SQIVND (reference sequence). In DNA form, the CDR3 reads TGTGCCAGTAGTATAGCACAGCCAGATACGCAGTATTTT. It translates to CASSIAQPDTQYF.

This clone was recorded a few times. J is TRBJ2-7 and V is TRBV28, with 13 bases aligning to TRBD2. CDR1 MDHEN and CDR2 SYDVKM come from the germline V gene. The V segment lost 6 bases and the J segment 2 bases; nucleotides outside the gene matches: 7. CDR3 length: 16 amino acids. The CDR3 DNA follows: TGTGCCAGCAGGCCGGGACTAGCGGGACTGGCCTACGAGCAGTACTTC. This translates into CASRPGLAGLAYEQYF.

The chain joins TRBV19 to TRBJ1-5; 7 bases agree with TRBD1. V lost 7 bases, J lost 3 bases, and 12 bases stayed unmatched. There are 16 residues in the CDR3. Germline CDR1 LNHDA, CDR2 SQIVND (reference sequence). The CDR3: CASTMTGTALNQPQHF. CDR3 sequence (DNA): TGTGCCAGTACCATGACAGGGACTGCCCTCAATCAGCCCCAGCATTTT. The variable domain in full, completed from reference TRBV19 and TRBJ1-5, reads DGGITQSPKYLFRKEGQNVTLSCEQNLNHDAMYWYRQDPGQGLRLIYYSQIVNDFQKGDIAEGYSVSREKKESFPLTVTSAQKNPTAFYLCASTMTGTALNQPQHFGDGTRLSIL.

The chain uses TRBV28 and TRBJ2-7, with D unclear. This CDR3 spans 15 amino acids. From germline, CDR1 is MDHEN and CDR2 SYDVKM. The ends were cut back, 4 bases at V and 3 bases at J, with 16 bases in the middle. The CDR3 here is CASSSRLNLVYEQYF. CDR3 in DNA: TGTGCCAGCAGTTCCCGGCTCAATCTAGTCTACGAGCAGTACTTC.

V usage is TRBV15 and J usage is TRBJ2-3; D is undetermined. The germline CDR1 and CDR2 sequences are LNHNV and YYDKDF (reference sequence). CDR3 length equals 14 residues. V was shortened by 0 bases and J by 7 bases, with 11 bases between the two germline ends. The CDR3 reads CATSRDHGLYTQYF. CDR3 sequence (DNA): TGTGCCACCAGCAGAGATCACGGTCTTTATACGCAGTATTTT. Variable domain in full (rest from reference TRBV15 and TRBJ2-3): DAMVIQNPRYQVTQFGKPVTLSCSQTLNHNVMYWYQQKSSQAPKLLFHYYDKDFNNEADTPDNFQSRRPNTSFCFLDIRSPGLGDTAMYLCATSRDHGLYTQYFGPGTRLTVL.

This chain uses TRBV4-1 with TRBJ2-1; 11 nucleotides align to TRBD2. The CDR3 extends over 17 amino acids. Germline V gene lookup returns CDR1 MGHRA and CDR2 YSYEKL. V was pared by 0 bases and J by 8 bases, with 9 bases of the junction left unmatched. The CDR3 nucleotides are TGCGCCAGCAGCCAAGAGGGGACGACTAGCGGGACATATGAGCAGTTCTTC. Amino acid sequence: CASSQEGTTSGTYEQFF.

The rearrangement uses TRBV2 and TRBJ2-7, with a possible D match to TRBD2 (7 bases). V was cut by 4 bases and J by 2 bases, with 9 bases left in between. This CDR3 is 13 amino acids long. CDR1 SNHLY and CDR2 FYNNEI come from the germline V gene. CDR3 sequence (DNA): TGTGCCAGCAGTGGGGAGGGGGCCTACGAGCAGTACTTC. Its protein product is CASSGEGAYEQYF.

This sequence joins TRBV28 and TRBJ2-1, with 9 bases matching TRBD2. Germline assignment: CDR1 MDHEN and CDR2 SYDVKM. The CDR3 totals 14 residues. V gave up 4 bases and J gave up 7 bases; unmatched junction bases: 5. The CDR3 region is CASSSGTSRNEQFF. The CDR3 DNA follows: TGTGCCAGCAGTTCCGGGACTAGCAGGAATGAGCAGTTCTTC.

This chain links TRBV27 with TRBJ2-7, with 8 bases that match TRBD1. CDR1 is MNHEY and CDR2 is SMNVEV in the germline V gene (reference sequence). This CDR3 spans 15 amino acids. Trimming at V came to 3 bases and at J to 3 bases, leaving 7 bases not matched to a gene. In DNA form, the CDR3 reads TGTGCCAGCAGTTTCAAGGGACAGGTAGGCTACGAGCAGTACTTC. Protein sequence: CASSFKGQVGYEQYF.

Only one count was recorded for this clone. The CDR3: CASSLGNLDFSEQFF. In DNA form, the CDR3 reads TGTGCCAGCAGCTTAGGAAATCTAGATTTCAGTGAGCAGTTCTTC. The rearrangement joins TRBV7-2 to TRBJ2-1, with unresolved D. Trimming took off 1 base at V and 9 bases at J, with 16 bases between the two ends. The CDR3 sequence is 15 residues long. Germline V gene data show CDR1 as SGHTA and CDR2 as FQGNSA.